A selection of T cell receptor beta chains follows, all from one sample in a study of molecular identifiers for immune sequencing clone quantification. TCRdb passed the PCR reads through MiXCR, listing each CDR3 protein once. The table lists hundreds of thousands of distinct CDR3 sequences, about 20% of them singletons. The sample consisted of naive CD8+ T cells from blood, with Jurkat cell RNA spiked in. The receptors shown here come from a human donor in good health. Some libraries in this study had Jurkat cell RNA spiked in. Both conserved end residues are part of each CDR3. D genes are given only for firm matches. Clone sizes are shown as how often the clone was seen (once, few, many) or a class if it is expanded.

j_call clone_size v_call d_call cdr3_aa cdr3_nt
TRBJ2-5 few TRBV18 TRBD2 CASSPPTSGRHQETQYF TGTGCCAGCTCACCACCGACTAGCGGGAGGCACCAAGAGACCCAGTACTTC
TRBJ2-7 many TRBV4-3 TRBD2 CASSQDVSGTSYEQYF TGCGCCAGCAGCCAAGATGTCAGCGGGACCTCCTACGAGCAGTACTTC
TRBJ2-7 many TRBV23-1 TRBD1 CASSHRGARDSYEQYF TGCGCCAGCAGTCATCGAGGGGCCAGGGACAGCTACGAGCAGTACTTC
TRBJ1-1 many TRBV7-9 - CASSRGGEGAFF TGTGCCAGCAGCCGAGGGGGGGAGGGGGCTTTCTTT
TRBJ2-3 many TRBV30 TRBD2 CAWSSGGPTDTQYF TGTGCCTGGAGTAGCGGGGGTCCTACAGATACGCAGTATTTT
TRBJ2-3 many TRBV9 - CASSARLVDTDTQYF TGTGCCAGCAGCGCCCGACTAGTTGACACAGATACGCAGTATTTT
TRBJ2-3 many TRBV13 - CASSFYGFTDTQYF TGTGCCAGCAGCTTTTACGGCTTCACAGATACGCAGTATTTT
TRBJ2-1 few TRBV6-2/TRBV6-3 TRBD2 CASSYSLREELDEQFF TGTGCCAGCAGTTACTCCCTCCGGGAGGAGTTGGATGAGCAGTTCTTC
TRBJ2-7 many TRBV30 - CACETGVSYEQYF TGTGCCTGTGAGACGGGGGTTAGCTACGAGCAGTACTTC
TRBJ1-2 few TRBV6-6 TRBD1 CASSLDRVASLGAYGYTF TGTGCCAGCAGCCTAGACAGGGTTGCTTCCCTGGGAGCTTATGGCTACACCTTC
TRBJ1-1 many TRBV28 - CASSNFGPRAMNTEAFF TGTGCCAGCAGTAATTTCGGGCCCCGGGCAATGAACACTGAAGCTTTCTTT
TRBJ2-7 many TRBV6-5 TRBD2 CASSYGASGGYEQYF TGTGCCAGCAGTTACGGGGCTAGCGGGGGGTACGAGCAGTACTTC
TRBJ1-2 few TRBV19 TRBD1 CASSIPGDSNTF TGTGCCAGTAGTATCCCGGGGGACAGCAACACCTTC
TRBJ2-7 many TRBV29-1 - CSVEVVGRSTTYEQYF TGCAGCGTTGAAGTCGTGGGACGGTCCACCACCTACGAGCAGTACTTC
TRBJ2-4 many TRBV5-6 - CASSLAGVKNIQYF TGTGCCAGCAGCTTGGCAGGGGTCAAAAACATTCAGTACTTC